Each of the 19 T cell receptor beta chains below was sequenced from the same sample in a study of blood T cells in healthy people across ages. Next came a second PCR, run for roughly 6 to 11 cycles, which used a sample-barcoded 5' primer along with a J-beta primer mix. TCRdb called the 5' RACE reads again in MiXCR, with one record for every CDR3 protein. The data show around 280,000 distinct CDR3 sequences, about 25% seen once. Sequencing was performed on blood. The receptors derive from a woman in her 70s in good health.

This clonotype was recorded a few times. The rearrangement joins TRBV28 to TRBJ1-1, with D tentatively TRBD1 (6 bases). The CDR3 extends over 14 amino acids. Trimming left V 6 bases short and J 4 bases short, with 15 bases between. Germline CDR1 and CDR2: MDHEN and SYDVKM. CDR3 coding DNA: TGTGCCAGCAGGGCAGGGGTGGAAAGCACTGAAGCTTTCTTT. Translation: CASRAGVESTEAFF.

This clonotype was recorded a few times. The V and J genes are TRBV7-2 and TRBJ1-4; D not certain. The CDR3 length is 14 residues. Germline V gives CDR1 SGHTA, CDR2 FQGNSA. V gave up 0 bases and J gave up 8 bases, with 10 bases separating them. This chain's CDR3 is CASSLAGYGEKLFF. The CDR3 coding sequence is TGTGCCAGCAGCTTAGCAGGGTACGGGGAAAAACTGTTTTTT.

The chain recombines TRBV2 with TRBJ2-1; tentative D call: TRBD1 (5 bases). The CDR3 runs 15 residues. Trimming took 5 bases from V and 6 from J, leaving 17 bases between them. Germline CDR1 SNHLY, CDR2 FYNNEI. CDR3 region: CASSPGSRGANEQFF. The DNA of the CDR3 is TGTGCCAGCAGTCCAGGGTCCCGTGGGGCCAATGAGCAGTTCTTC.

This clonotype was observed a handful of times. V usage is TRBV7-2 and J usage is TRBJ2-4; 8 nucleotides line up with TRBD2. V shed 1 base and J 7 bases; nucleotides not matched to a gene: 6. Germline loops: CDR1 SGHTA, CDR2 FQGNSA. This CDR3 has 15 residues. The CDR3: CASSLDPTGGNIQYF. The DNA of the CDR3 is TGTGCCAGCAGCTTAGACCCGACGGGAGGGAACATTCAGTACTTC. Using reference TRBV7-2 and TRBJ2-4 for the parts outside the CDR3, the full variable domain is GAGVSQSPSNKVTEKGKDVELRCDPISGHTALYWYRQSLGQGLEFLIYFQGNSAPDKSGLPSDRFSAERTGGSVSTLTIQRTQQEDSAVYLCASSLDPTGGNIQYFGAGTRLSVL.

The table lists this clonotype with a count of one. V and J are TRBV3-1 and TRBJ2-1, with TRBD2 matching 9 bases. Germline V CDR1 and CDR2: LGHDT, YNNKEL (reference sequence). The junction had 10 bases not matched to a gene; V was cut back by 4 bases and J by 3 bases. The CDR3 has 17 amino acids. Here the CDR3 DNA reads TGTGCCAGCAGCCCGCAGACTAGCGGAGTTGACTACAATGAGCAGTTCTTC. Translating gives CASSPQTSGVDYNEQFF.

The genes are TRBV18 and TRBJ2-5; no firm D call. CDR1 and CDR2 from the germline V gene are KGHSH and LQKENI. The V gene lost 6 bases and the J gene lost 2 bases, with 10 bases spanning the gap. This CDR3 comprises 13 residues. DNA for the CDR3: TGTGCCAGCTCGACGGTACAACAAGAGACCCAGTACTTC. This sequence encodes CASSTVQQETQYF.

The chain has TRBV29-1 and TRBJ2-7; the match to TRBD1 covers 7 bases. CDR1 SQVTM and CDR2 ANQGSEA come from the germline V gene. The CDR3 is made up of 13 amino acids. V lost 6 bases and J lost 2; bases outside the gene matches: 7. The CDR3 loop reads CSVVDRAAYEQYF. Here the CDR3 DNA reads TGCAGCGTCGTCGACAGGGCAGCCTACGAGCAGTACTTC.

This clonotype was counted at least ten times. The chain employs TRBV6-2 or TRBV6-3 and TRBJ2-7; the D gene could be TRBD1 or TRBD2 (6 bases each). The CDR3 runs 13 residues. Germline V gene data show CDR1 as MNHEY and CDR2 as SVGEGT. Trimming shortened V by 10 bases and J by 6 bases, and 19 bases separated the two germline ends. CDR3 in DNA: TGTGCCACTAAGAATACAGGGACTTTCGAGCAGTACTTC. Protein sequence: CATKNTGTFEQYF.

The sample holds a few counts of this clonotype. V usage is TRBV20-1 and J usage is TRBJ2-7; TRBD1 aligns across 8 bases. The V and J ends lost 4 bases and 7 bases, in that order; junction bases with no gene match: 21. The V gene's germline CDR1 is DFQATT and CDR2 SNEGSKA (reference sequence). The CDR3 extends over 17 amino acids. In DNA form, the CDR3 reads TGCAGTGCTAAGGGACAGGAATACATTACCCCAAGAACAGAGCAGTACTTC. It yields the protein CSAKGQEYITPRTEQYF.

This chain links TRBV9 with TRBJ1-3; tentative D call: TRBD1 (6 bases). V lost 4 bases and J lost 0, with 14 bases in between. This CDR3 is 16 amino acids long. Germline CDR1 reads SGDLS; CDR2 reads YYNGEE. In DNA, the CDR3 is TGTGCCAGCAGCTCCAGGGGCGGGGACTCTGGAAACACCATATATTTT. Its protein product is CASSSRGGDSGNTIYF.

This clonotype has more than one count but fewer than ten. The chain uses TRBV7-2 and TRBJ2-7, with a tentative D call TRBD2 (5 bases). The germline gives CDR1 SGHTA, CDR2 FQGNSA. This CDR3 is 13 amino acids long. Trimming left V 1 base short and J 3 bases short, with 7 bases between. CDR3 in amino acids: CASSLGRDYEQYF. The CDR3 nucleotides are TGTGCCAGCAGCTTAGGACGGGACTACGAGCAGTACTTC.

This clonotype was counted at least ten times. The chain is built from TRBV7-3 and TRBJ2-4; D is perhaps TRBD1 or TRBD2 (5 bases each). The CDR3 is 15 amino acids. The germline CDR1 and CDR2 sequences are SGHTA and FQGTGA. Trimming cost V 4 bases and J 1 base, with 11 bases left between them. The CDR3 spells CASSSPGDAKNIQYF. In nucleotides, the CDR3 is TGTGCCAGCAGCTCCCCCGGGGACGCCAAAAACATTCAGTACTTC.

This clonotype was observed a few times. The chain uses TRBV20-1 and TRBJ1-4, with a tentative D call TRBD1 (5 bases). The CDR3 consists of 15 residues. V shed 1 base and J shed 7 bases, with 16 bases lying between them. Germline V CDR1 and CDR2: DFQATT, SNEGSKA (reference sequence). The chain's CDR3 is CSARAVGGGAEKLFF. In DNA form, the CDR3 reads TGCAGTGCTAGAGCGGTGGGGGGGGGAGCTGAAAAACTGTTTTTT.

CDR3 residues: CSVERGQETQYF. In DNA, the CDR3 is TGCAGCGTGGAGAGAGGGCAAGAGACCCAGTACTTC. The genes are TRBV29-1 and TRBJ2-5; the D gene is possibly TRBD2 (5 bases). CDR1 and CDR2 from the germline V gene are SQVTM and ANQGSEA. The length of the CDR3 is 12 residues. Between the trimmed V and J ends, which lost 6 bases and 2 bases, there was a span of 10 bases.

In its sample, this clonotype was seen many times. J is TRBJ2-7 and V is TRBV4-1; TRBD2 agrees at 7 bases. The trim removed 0 bases at V and 5 bases at J, leaving 7 bases unmatched. This CDR3 has 15 residues. In germline, CDR1 is MGHRA, CDR2 YSYEKL. The CDR3 nucleotides read TGCGCCAGCAGCCAAGATGTGCGCGCGGGAGACGAGCAGTACTTC. Residues: CASSQDVRAGDEQYF.

To note about this clonotype: It may be a read error: a sequence one base away is much more abundant. V usage is TRBV20-1 and J usage is TRBJ1-2, with 10 positions matching TRBD1. The germline gives CDR1 DFQATT, CDR2 SNEGSKA (reference sequence). The V segment lost 7 bases and the J segment 13 bases; nucleotides outside the gene matches: 15. The CDR3 covers 13 residues. The CDR3: CSVAGQGLNVGTF. The CDR3 coding sequence is TGCAGTGTTGCGGGACAGGGGCTAAATGTCGGCACCTTC.

This clonotype has more than one count but fewer than ten. This rearrangement joins TRBV4-1 to TRBJ1-5; 7 nucleotides line up with TRBD1. V shed 4 bases and J 2 bases; nucleotides not matched to a gene: 8. Germline CDR1 is MGHRA and CDR2 is YSYEKL. The CDR3 spans 16 residues. The CDR3 DNA sequence: TGCGCCAGCAGCCCAGGGGGGAGTAGAGGCAATCAGCCCCAGCATTTT. It specifies CASSPGGSRGNQPQHF.

This clonotype has a handful of counts. The rearrangement uses TRBV18 and TRBJ2-5; 8 nucleotides agree with TRBD1. Matching the DNA end better, TRBJ2-7 makes the J call doubtful. In germline, CDR1 is KGHSH, CDR2 LQKENI. There are 14 residues in the CDR3. CDR3: CASSLGQGLVEQYF. For the CDR3, the DNA is TGTGCCAGCTCACTTGGACAGGGATTGGTCGAGCAGTACTTC.

V is TRBV27 and J is TRBJ2-7; TRBD1 matches 7 bases. The CDR3 contains 13 residues. The ends lost 4 bases at V and 4 bases at J; junction bases unmatched: 4. The germline V gene has CDR1 MNHEY and CDR2 SMNVEV (reference sequence). This CDR3 reads CASSYGDRYEQYF. CDR3 bases: TGTGCCAGCAGTTACGGGGACAGATACGAGCAGTACTTC.